This TCR beta chain was retrieved from a study of shared clonotypes between healthy human individuals. A remark on this clone: No antigen is known for it.

Terminally differentiated effector memory CD45RA+ cells were excluded from the naive CD8 cells, which were CD45RO-negative and positively selected for CCR7. Donors were Caucasian adults residing in Nashville, Tennessee, USA. Under the authors' procedure: Junction-only sequences without quality scores were provided by ImmunoSEQ, so filtering was different. Assay: immunoSEQ multiplex PCR; the TCRdb copy retains only in-frame clones and omits some. Clone size and the V and J calls come from that table; the DNA yielded D and trimming. The sample shows roughly 1,800,000 clones, approximately 94% of them seen only once. Study-wide points: The generation probabilities recorded for non-shared clonotypes fell below those of clonotypes shared by all four donors. Even with large depth, rarefaction showed that sorted-subset sequencing was incomplete.

The receptor comes from a man between 18 and 35 years old in good health. Sequences were obtained from naive CD8+ T cells sorted from blood.

The CDR3 coding sequence is TGCGCCAGCAGCCATCGCAGGGGGGGGGCCTACGAGCAGTACTTC. Translated: CASSHRRGGAYEQYF. The chain carries TRBV4-1 and TRBJ2-7; D is possibly TRBD1 or TRBD2 (7 bases each). V shed 3 bases and J shed 2 bases, with 14 bases lying between them. The CDR3 totals 15 residues. The germline CDR1 and CDR2 sequences are MGHRA and YSYEKL.